The next 5 T cell receptor beta chains were all read from a single sample in a study of T cell responses to AZD1222 COVID-19 vaccine. The data were produced by immunoSEQ multiplex PCR, yet TCRdb's version contains in-frame clones alone and is incomplete. The table shows 150,000 to 200,000 clones, with 94% occurring only once. The input for sequencing was peripheral blood, taken on day 0 of AZD1222 vaccination. The origin of the receptors is an adult in good health.

V gene TRBV27 combines with J gene TRBJ1-6; the match to TRBD1 covers 9 bases. This CDR3 comprises 16 residues. CDR1 and CDR2 from the germline V gene are MNHEY and SMNVEV (reference sequence). V lost 2 bases, J lost 8 bases, and 7 bases stayed unmatched. Written as DNA, the CDR3 is TGTGCCAGCAGTTTAATGGACAGGGGATTTCATTCACCCCTCCACTTT. Translation: CASSLMDRGFHSPLHF.

The chain uses TRBV7-2 and TRBJ1-1; D unclear. The CDR3 totals 13 residues. V was pared by 5 bases and J by 4 bases, with 11 bases between. CDR1 is SGHTA and CDR2 is FQGNSA in the germline V gene. CDR3 coding DNA: TGTGCCAGCAGCGCCATCTTTGCCACTGAAGCTTTCTTT. Translated, it gives CASSAIFATEAFF.

This clone showed up just once. The rearrangement links TRBV30 to TRBJ2-5; no reliable D call. The V gene's germline CDR1 is GTSNPN and CDR2 SVGIG (reference sequence). This CDR3 region has 13 residues. Trimming left V 0 bases short and J 1 base short, with 6 bases between. The DNA for the CDR3 is TGTGCCTGGAGTGTACGGCTCCAAGAGACCCAGTACTTC. Its protein product is CAWSVRLQETQYF.

Concerning this clone itself: The same CDR3 arises from other DNA sequences in this sample as well. This chain uses TRBV5-1 with TRBJ2-5; D could derive from TRBD1 or TRBD2 (6 bases each). V lost 4 bases and J lost 5, with 9 bases in between. Germline V gene data show CDR1 as SGHRS and CDR2 as YFSETQ. CDR3 length equals 12 residues. Here the CDR3 DNA reads TGCGCCAGCAGCGAGGGGGGTGAGACCCAGTACTTC. Amino acid sequence: CASSEGGETQYF.

This chain uses TRBV12-3 or TRBV12-4 with TRBJ1-2; D gene unclear. CDR3 size: 13 residues. The V end lost 2 bases, the J end lost 2 bases, and 6 bases lay between the germline ends. The CDR3, as DNA: TGTGCCAGCAGTTTACTCCCAAACTATGGCTACACCTTC. Encoded protein: CASSLLPNYGYTF.